These 5 T cell receptor beta chains were all obtained from the same sample, sequenced in a study of early T cells in non-severe SARS-CoV-2 infection. TCRdb reprocessed the 5' RACE reads via MiXCR and lists one record per CDR3 protein. The sample yields roughly 90,000 distinct CDR3 sequences, around 15% seen once. The material sequenced was whole blood. These receptors all come from an adult who was a healthcare worker with PCR-confirmed SARS-CoV-2 infection or an uninfected control (not recorded which).

This chain connects TRBV12-3 or TRBV12-4 to TRBJ2-7; D is unresolved. Trimming shortened V by 3 bases and J by 0 bases, and 9 bases separated the two germline ends. The CDR3 has 14 amino acids. CDR3 residues: CASSLSGLSYEQYF. In DNA form, the CDR3 reads TGTGCCAGCAGTTTGTCGGGTCTCTCCTACGAGCAGTACTTC.

The table lists this clonotype with a few counts. The rearrangement uses TRBV29-1 and TRBJ1-2; D is unresolved. CDR1 SQVTM and CDR2 ANQGSEA come from the germline V gene. The CDR3 has 15 amino acids. Trimming stripped 5 bases from V and 4 bases from J, with 20 bases between. CDR3 residues: CSVLPELTAGYGYTF. In DNA form, the CDR3 reads TGCAGCGTTTTACCTGAGCTGACGGCGGGCTATGGCTACACCTTC.

This clonotype has only a few counts. The rearrangement uses TRBV2 and TRBJ2-4; no firm D call. The CDR3 has 14 residues. The germline V gene encodes CDR1 SNHLY and CDR2 FYNNEI. The germline V and J ends were trimmed by 5 bases and 4 bases, with 12 bases remaining between them. CDR3 nucleotides: TGTGCCAGCAGTCCGAGGACGGGTAAAAACATTCAGTACTTC. Translating it yields CASSPRTGKNIQYF.

In this sample, this clonotype turned up a few times. The CDR3 loop reads CASSRDNSYEQYF. The CDR3 region has the DNA TGTGCCAGCAGCCGGGACAACTCCTACGAGCAGTACTTC. This chain links TRBV5-6 with TRBJ2-7, with D possibly being TRBD1 (6 bases). The germline V and J ends were trimmed by 4 bases and 0 bases, with 8 bases remaining between them. The CDR3 is 13 residues long. Germline V gives CDR1 SGHDT, CDR2 YYEEEE.

This clonotype was seen repeatedly, ten times or more. The CDR3 DNA reads as TGTGCCAGCAGCTTAGCGGTTTACGAGCAGTACTTC. This sequence encodes CASSLAVYEQYF. The chain carries TRBV7-9 and TRBJ2-7; no definite D call. The CDR3 contains 12 residues. The V end lost 0 bases, the J end lost 4 bases, and 4 bases lay between the germline ends. The germline V gene encodes CDR1 SEHNR and CDR2 FQNEAQ (reference sequence).